The 5 T cell receptor beta chains below all came from one sample that was sequenced in a study of T cells after posttransplantation cyclophosphamide. Clones were read by immunoSEQ multiplex PCR, and TCRdb kept only the in-frame ones, dropping some. Of around 23,000 clones in the sample, nearly 99% are singletons; the top ten hold roughly 0.12%. Sequencing was performed on naive CD8+ T cells sorted from PBMCs. Receptor source: a man aged 35 to 55 in good health, CMV-negative, and a related stem cell transplant donor.

The V call is TRBV5-1, the J call TRBJ2-7; 7 nucleotides align to TRBD1. The CDR3 consists of 13 residues. Trimming removed 2 bases from V and 4 bases from J; junction bases left unmatched: 3. CDR1 and CDR2 from the germline V gene are SGHRS and YFSETQ. CDR3 amino acids: CASSLPGQYEQYF. DNA of the CDR3: TGCGCCAGCAGCTTACCGGGACAGTACGAGCAGTACTTC.

The rearrangement links TRBV7-9 to TRBJ1-1, with a possible D match to TRBD1 (5 bases). The CDR3 runs to 15 residues. The ends were cut back, 4 bases at V and 0 bases at J, with 12 bases in the middle. Germline V CDR1 and CDR2: SEHNR, FQNEAQ (reference sequence). The CDR3 reads CASSSHDSLNTEAFF. CDR3 bases: TGTGCCAGCAGCTCCCACGACAGCCTGAACACTGAAGCTTTCTTT.

This rearrangement joins TRBV27 to TRBJ2-3; perhaps TRBD1 as D (6 bases). Trimming removed 7 bases from V and 3 bases from J, with 8 bases in between. Germline CDR1 MNHEY, CDR2 SMNVEV (reference sequence). The CDR3 has 12 residues. The CDR3 bases are TGTGCCAGCACTGGACAGACAGATACGCAGTATTTT. It is translated as CASTGQTDTQYF.

V is TRBV2 and J is TRBJ1-1; TRBD1 is a possible D gene (6 bases). V gave up 3 bases and J gave up 5 bases, with 10 bases separating them. Germline assignment: CDR1 SNHLY and CDR2 FYNNEI. This CDR3 is built from 13 residues. This CDR3 reads CASSEGRGTEAFF. DNA of the CDR3: TGTGCCAGCAGTGAGGGCAGGGGAACTGAAGCTTTCTTT.

The rearrangement uses TRBV28 and TRBJ1-1, with 8 nucleotides matching TRBD1. Germline CDR1 MDHEN, CDR2 SYDVKM. The CDR3 has 12 amino acids. V dropped 7 bases and J dropped 7; count of bases not matched to a gene: 5. The CDR3 sequence is CASTSGGLEAFF. DNA for the CDR3: TGTGCCAGCACCTCAGGGGGCCTTGAAGCTTTCTTT.